One and the same sample provided the 9 T cell receptor beta chains below, sequenced in a study of T-cell memory formation after mild COVID-19 (dated by TCRdb to the early 2020s). Library preparation used 5' RACE. The instrument given in TCRdb is Illumina NovaSeq 6000. TCRdb cleaned the public reads at Q25 with fastp, built clones with MiXCR and kept in-frame beta chains. Duplicate CDR3 protein sequences are folded into a single record with the most common DNA and genes. The sample contains hundreds of thousands of distinct CDR3 sequences, around 15% of them found a single time. Clones ranked in the top ten supply roughly 7.8% of the sample. The specimen sequenced was PBMCs or a T cell subset sorted from them (not recorded which). The receptors here all came from an adult woman who had mild COVID-19 (a few samples of this study predate the infection). The sample titles of this study are shuffled in the database, so cell type and time point are left out; the donor was told from shared clones.

This chain joins TRBV7-9 and TRBJ2-3; 9 positions match TRBD2. This CDR3 region has 17 residues. Looked up from germline, CDR1 is SEHNR and CDR2 is FQNEAQ (reference sequence). V shed 3 bases, J shed 0 bases, and the junction held 7 bases outside the gene matches. CDR3 protein: CASSLPSSGVSTDTQYF. The CDR3 DNA reads TGTGCCAGCAGCTTGCCGTCTAGCGGGGTTAGCACAGATACGCAGTATTTT.

This clonotype has a handful of counts. This sequence joins TRBV19 and TRBJ2-1; 13 bases match TRBD2. Germline CDR1 reads LNHDA; CDR2 reads SQIVND (reference sequence). This CDR3 is built from 16 residues. V lost 3 bases to trimming and J lost 7 bases; unmatched junction nucleotides: 6. CDR3 sequence: CASSILLTSGRNEQFF. The CDR3 bases are TGTGCCAGTAGTATTCTCTTGACTAGCGGGAGGAATGAGCAGTTCTTC.

V gene TRBV20-1 combines with J gene TRBJ2-2, with TRBD1 identical over 10 bases. Per germline, CDR1 DFQATT and CDR2 SNEGSKA (reference sequence). The trim removed 0 bases at V and 6 bases at J, leaving 7 bases unmatched. The CDR3 loop spans 16 amino acids. CDR3 sequence (DNA): TGCAGTGCTAGAGATGCGGGACAGGGGAATTCCGGGGAGCTGTTTTTT. It is translated as CSARDAGQGNSGELFF.

J is TRBJ1-1 and V is TRBV29-1; D is ambiguous. Germline loops: CDR1 SQVTM, CDR2 ANQGSEA. Trimming cost V 4 bases and J 2 bases, with 14 bases left between them. The CDR3 totals 14 residues. CDR3 protein: CSVAETQSNTEAFF. CDR3 nucleotide sequence: TGCAGCGTTGCGGAAACACAAAGTAACACTGAAGCTTTCTTT.

This clonotype occurred a few times. The V call is TRBV10-3, the J call TRBJ2-4, with D possibly TRBD2 on 6 matching bases. Trimming took off 3 bases at V and 10 bases at J, with 19 bases between the two ends. Per the germline V gene, CDR1 is ENHRY and CDR2 is SYGVKD. This CDR3 has 15 residues. CDR3 bases: TGTGCCATCAGTGAAGGCCAGGAGGGCAGCAGTATTCAGTACTTC. Residues: CAISEGQEGSSIQYF.

J is TRBJ1-2 and V is TRBV20-1; 10 nucleotides match TRBD1. This CDR3 is built from 14 residues. The V segment lost 5 bases and the J segment 7 bases; nucleotides outside the gene matches: 10. The germline V gene encodes CDR1 DFQATT and CDR2 SNEGSKA (reference sequence). The CDR3 is CSAPTRQGASGYTF. CDR3 sequence (DNA): TGCAGTGCTCCTACTAGACAGGGGGCGAGTGGCTACACCTTC.

This chain joins TRBV7-8 and TRBJ1-2; D uncertain. V was shortened by 4 bases and J by 2 bases, with 11 bases between the two germline ends. Germline assignment: CDR1 SGHVS and CDR2 FQNEAQ. The CDR3 consists of 14 residues. CDR3 in DNA: TGTGCCAGCAGCTCGCAATCGGGGAACTATGGCTACACCTTC. Protein: CASSSQSGNYGYTF. The variable domain in full, completed from reference TRBV7-8 and TRBJ1-2, reads GAGVSQSPRYKVAKRGQDVALRCDPISGHVSLFWYQQALGQGPEFLTYFQNEAQLDKSGLPSDRFFAERPEGSVSTLKIQRTQQEDSAVYLCASSSQSGNYGYTFGSGTRLTVV.

The chain links TRBV20-1 to TRBJ1-2; no clear D gene. CDR1 is DFQATT, CDR2 SNEGSKA, per germline (reference sequence). There are 14 residues in the CDR3. V was shortened by 0 bases and J by 3 bases, with 11 bases between the two germline ends. CDR3 nucleotides: TGCAGTGCTAGAGACCCGTTAGGTGACTATGGCTACACCTTC. This codes for CSARDPLGDYGYTF.

This clonotype was seen a few times. The chain employs TRBV15 and TRBJ2-3; D might be TRBD2 (6 bases). V dropped 3 bases and J dropped 0 bases, with 13 bases sitting between them. Germline loops: CDR1 LNHNV, CDR2 YYDKDF (reference sequence). This CDR3 is 16 amino acids long. The CDR3 reads CATSSREAGSTDTQYF. CDR3 DNA sequence: TGTGCCACCAGCAGTAGGGAAGCGGGTAGCACAGATACGCAGTATTTT.